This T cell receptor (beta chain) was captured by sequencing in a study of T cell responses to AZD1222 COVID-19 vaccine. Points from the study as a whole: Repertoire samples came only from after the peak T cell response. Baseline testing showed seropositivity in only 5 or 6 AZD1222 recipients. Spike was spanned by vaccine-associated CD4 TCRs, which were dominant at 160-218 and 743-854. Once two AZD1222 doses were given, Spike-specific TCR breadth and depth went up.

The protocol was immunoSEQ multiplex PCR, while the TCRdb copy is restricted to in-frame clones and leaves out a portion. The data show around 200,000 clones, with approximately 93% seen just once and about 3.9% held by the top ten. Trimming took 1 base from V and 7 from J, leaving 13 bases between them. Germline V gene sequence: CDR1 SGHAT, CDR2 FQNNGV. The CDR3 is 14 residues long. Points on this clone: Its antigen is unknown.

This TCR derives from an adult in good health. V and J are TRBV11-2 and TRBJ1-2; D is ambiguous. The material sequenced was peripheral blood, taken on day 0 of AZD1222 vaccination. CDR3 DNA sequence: TGTGCCAGCAGCTTAGCCCCTATTACAGCTGGCTACACCTTC. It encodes CASSLAPITAGYTF.